A selection of T cell receptor beta chains follows, all from one sample in a study of beta chain features in type 1 diabetes. Produced via immunoSEQ multiplex PCR; TCRdb's table is partial and in-frame only. Of approximately 46,000 clones in the sample, 35% to 55% were seen once. The sequenced material came from stem cell memory CD4+ T cells from blood. These receptor sequences come from a man aged 30 to 39 with type 1 diabetes. The CDR3 runs from the conserved cysteine through the conserved F or W. The D gene is left open where the match is weak. Not all rows give a size; the values are once, few, many and, for expanded clones, a class.

V	J	size	D	CDR3	DNA
TRBV7-2	TRBJ2-1	NA	TRBD2	CASSFLSGRATFF	TGTGCCAGCAGCTTCTTGAGCGGGAGGGCCACGTTCTTC
TRBV28	TRBJ1-5	NA	NA	CASSSRISNQPQHF	TGTGCCAGCAGTTCGCGTATTAGCAATCAGCCCCAGCATTTT
TRBV27	TRBJ2-2	NA	NA	CASTFSRVTGELFF	TGTGCCAGCACCTTTTCCCGGGTAACCGGGGAGCTGTTTTTT
TRBV5-1	TRBJ2-7	NA	TRBD2	CASSPAGRSSSYEQYF	TGCGCCAGCAGTCCCGCCGGGAGGTCGAGCTCCTACGAGCAGTACTTC
TRBV7-9	TRBJ1-2	few	NA	CASSLVSGLDGYTF	TGTGCCAGCAGCTTAGTATCGGGTTTGGATGGCTACACCTTC
TRBV28	TRBJ1-5	NA	NA	CASSRTADSNQPQHF	TGTGCCAGCAGTAGGACAGCGGATAGCAATCAGCCCCAGCATTTT
TRBV5-1	TRBJ2-1	NA	TRBD2	CASSPGRSSGSLGEQFF	TGCGCCAGCAGCCCGGGGAGGTCTAGCGGGTCTTTAGGGGAGCAGTTCTTC
TRBV5-1	TRBJ2-5	few	NA	CASSFVPARETQYF	TGCGCCAGCAGCTTCGTACCCGCCCGGGAGACCCAGTACTTC
TRBV28	TRBJ1-5	few	NA	CASSFRGRQPQHF	TGTGCCAGCAGTTTCAGGGGTCGTCAGCCCCAGCATTTT
TRBV6-6	TRBJ1-3	NA	NA	CASSYSGQAGNTIYF	TGTGCCAGCAGTTACTCGGGGCAAGCTGGAAACACCATATATTTT
TRBV4-2	TRBJ2-1	NA	TRBD2	CASSQEGLAGSYNEQFF	TGTGCCAGCAGCCAAGAGGGGTTAGCGGGAAGCTACAATGAGCAGTTCTTC
TRBV10-3	TRBJ1-1	NA	NA	CAISEQYMNTEAFF	TGTGCCATCAGTGAACAGTACATGAACACTGAAGCTTTCTTT
TRBV5-6	TRBJ2-3	once	NA	CASSSLQTGSETDTQYF	TGTGCCAGCAGCTCCCTCCAGACCGGGTCGGAAACAGATACGCAGTATTTT
TRBV6-6	TRBJ2-2	few	TRBD2	CASSLGGAGELFF	TGTGCCAGCAGTTTGGGGGGGGCCGGGGAGCTGTTTTTT
TRBV4-2	TRBJ1-4	NA	TRBD1	CASSQGLETGGRNEKLFF	TGTGCCAGCAGCCAAGGGTTGGAGACAGGGGGACGTAATGAAAAACTGTTTTTT
TRBV5-1	TRBJ2-3	few	NA	CASSLAASPDTQYF	TGCGCCAGCAGCTTGGCCGCTAGCCCAGATACGCAGTATTTT
TRBV29-1	TRBJ2-1	few	NA	CSVEWGAYNEQFF	TGCAGCGTTGAGTGGGGGGCCTACAATGAGCAGTTCTTC
TRBV5-6	TRBJ2-7	NA	NA	CASSLIDEQYF	TGTGCCAGCAGCTTGATAGACGAGCAGTACTTC
TRBV5-5	TRBJ2-7	NA	NA	CASSFWEGDYEQYF	TGTGCCAGCAGCTTCTGGGAGGGGGACTACGAGCAGTACTTC
TRBV10-3	TRBJ2-1	few	NA	CAISDRSEGGNEQFF	TGTGCCATCAGTGACAGGTCAGAGGGTGGCAATGAGCAGTTCTTC
TRBV6-5	TRBJ2-5	NA	TRBD2	CASSRAGGPGETQYF	TGTGCCAGCTCACGTGCGGGAGGGCCGGGAGAGACCCAGTACTTC
TRBV2	TRBJ1-5	NA	TRBD1	CASRGQSNQPQHF	TGTGCCAGCAGGGGACAGAGCAATCAGCCCCAGCATTTT
TRBV28	TRBJ2-1	NA	TRBD2	CASSLGAGVDNEQFF	TGTGCCAGCAGTTTAGGGGCGGGGGTGGACAATGAGCAGTTCTTC
TRBV7-9	TRBJ2-5	NA	TRBD1	CASSFSGTGGVETQYF	TGTGCCAGCAGCTTCTCCGGGACAGGGGGCGTAGAGACCCAGTACTTC
TRBV6-5	TRBJ1-2	NA	NA	CASRPRANYGYTF	TGTGCCAGCAGGCCGAGGGCTAACTATGGCTACACCTTC
TRBV6-1	TRBJ2-7	few	NA	CASSVAVREQYF	TGTGCCAGCAGTGTAGCGGTTCGGGAGCAGTACTTC
TRBV7-3	TRBJ2-3	few	NA	CASSSQGWADTQYF	TGTGCCAGCAGCTCACAGGGTTGGGCAGATACGCAGTATTTT
TRBV27	TRBJ2-1	NA	TRBD2	CASSSPGLASNEQFF	TGTGCCAGCAGTTCACCGGGACTAGCGAGCAATGAGCAGTTCTTC
TRBV28	TRBJ2-7	few	NA	CASSFLRLEQYF	TGTGCCAGCAGTTTCCTCCGTTTGGAGCAGTACTTC
TRBV19	TRBJ2-2	NA	TRBD1	CASSSQGDTGELFF	TGTGCCAGTAGCTCACAGGGGGACACCGGGGAGCTGTTTTTT
TRBV27	TRBJ2-3	NA	TRBD2	CASSLRMLAGRTDTQYF	TGTGCCAGCAGTTTACGGATGCTAGCGGGAAGAACAGATACGCAGTATTTT
TRBV11-1	TRBJ2-5	NA	TRBD2	CASSLGISGGPETQYF	TGTGCCAGCAGCTTAGGTATTTCGGGAGGGCCAGAGACCCAGTACTTC
TRBV10-2	TRBJ2-7	NA	TRBD1	CASSESGTGGSYEQYF	TGCGCCAGCAGTGAGTCGGGCACAGGGGGCTCCTACGAGCAGTACTTC
TRBV7-2	TRBJ1-1	NA	NA	CASSFWMRGQRAEAFF	TGTGCCAGCAGCTTTTGGATGCGGGGGCAACGGGCTGAAGCTTTCTTT
TRBV6-1	TRBJ2-1	NA	NA	CASRWALGHQAFF	TGTGCCAGCAGATGGGCGCTGGGACATCAGGCGTTCTTC
TRBV27	TRBJ1-5	few	TRBD1	CASGDRRAQPQHF	TGTGCCAGCGGGGACAGGAGGGCGCAGCCCCAGCATTTT
TRBV27	TRBJ2-7	NA	TRBD2	CASSLEGRGIYEQYF	TGTGCCAGCAGTTTGGAGGGGAGGGGTATCTACGAGCAGTACTTC
TRBV21-1	TRBJ1-5	NA	NA	CASRTTGLGNQPQHF	TGTGCCAGCAGAACTACAGGGTTGGGAAATCAGCCCCAGCATTTT
TRBV13	TRBJ2-3	NA	NA	CASSLGQTDTQYF	TGTGCCAGCAGCTTAGGACAGACAGATACGCAGTATTTT
TRBV13	TRBJ1-1	NA	NA	CASSPRQAGTNVAFF	TGTGCCAGCAGCCCTAGACAGGCCGGTACGAATGTAGCTTTCTTT
TRBV7-2	TRBJ2-5	NA	NA	CASSLDTSRYWETQYF	TGTGCCAGCAGCTTAGATACTAGCCGGTATTGGGAGACCCAGTACTTC
TRBV5-4	TRBJ2-1	NA	NA	CASSSYSGSYNEQFF	TGTGCCAGCAGTTCGTATAGCGGCTCCTACAATGAGCAGTTCTTC
TRBV11-2	TRBJ2-6	NA	NA	CASSRAPSGANVLTF	TGTGCCAGCAGCCGCGCCCCCTCTGGGGCCAACGTCCTGACTTTC
TRBV7-8	TRBJ2-1	few	NA	CASSLGVGRYNEQFF	TGTGCCAGCAGCTTAGGGGTGGGCCGCTACAATGAGCAGTTCTTC